This entry describes one T cell receptor beta chain. Its target is not known. The sample is drawn from a study of cytomegalovirus exposure and HLA in healthy donors. In the PCR, 60 Vbeta and 13 Jbeta primers were used. Sequencing was performed with immunoSEQ multiplex PCR; in TCRdb, only in-frame clones are kept and a portion is missing. Among over 85,000 clones listed, around 77% were seen once. The study, taken as a whole, reports: Association of about 17,000 TCR beta sequences with HLA alleles was found at 0.05 false discovery rate in a later analysis.

The CDR3 sequence is 15 residues long. Germline lookup yields CDR1 SGHRS and CDR2 YFSETQ. The V gene lost 2 bases and the J gene lost 5 bases, with 15 bases spanning the gap. The material sequenced was PBMCs. The TCR sequence derives from a man aged 25-45 years in good health and CMV-seronegative. This chain uses TRBV5-1 with TRBJ2-3, with a tentative D call TRBD1 (5 bases). CDR3 region: CASSFIPGSRDTQYF. For the CDR3, the DNA is TGCGCCAGCAGCTTCATTCCAGGGTCCAGAGATACGCAGTATTTT.